Sequencing of this TCR beta chain was carried out in a study of cytomegalovirus exposure and HLA in healthy donors. Overall study findings and caveats: As was reported, the classifier diagnosed cytomegalovirus status with high specificity and sensitivity.

Sequencing was performed with immunoSEQ multiplex PCR; in TCRdb, only in-frame clones are kept and a portion is missing. The sample includes under 300,000 clones, around 85% seen only once; the top ten take roughly 1%. Trimming cost V 4 bases and J 1 base; bases outside gene matches: 11. The V gene's germline CDR1 is SGDLS and CDR2 YYNGEE. The CDR3 has 16 amino acids. On this clone itself: Its antigen is unknown.

The genes are TRBV9 and TRBJ2-7, with 7 positions matching TRBD2. The TCR originated in a woman in her late teens or twenties in good health and CMV-seronegative. The sequenced sample consisted of PBMCs. CDR3 loop: CASSPRPAGESYEQYF. In DNA, the CDR3 is TGTGCCAGCAGCCCGAGGCCTGCGGGGGAGTCCTACGAGCAGTACTTC.